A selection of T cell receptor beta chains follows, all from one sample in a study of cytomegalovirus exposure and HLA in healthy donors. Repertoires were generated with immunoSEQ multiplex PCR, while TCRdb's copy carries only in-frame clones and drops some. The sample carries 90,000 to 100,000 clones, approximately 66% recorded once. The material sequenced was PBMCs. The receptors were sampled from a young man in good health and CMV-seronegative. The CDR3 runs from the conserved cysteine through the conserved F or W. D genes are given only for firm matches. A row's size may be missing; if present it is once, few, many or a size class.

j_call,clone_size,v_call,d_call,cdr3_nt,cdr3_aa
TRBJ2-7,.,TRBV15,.,TGTGCCACCAGCAGAGATATTGGTGCGGGGCAAAGAACCTACGAGCAGTACTTC,CATSRDIGAGQRTYEQYF
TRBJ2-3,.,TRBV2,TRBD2,TGTGCCAGCGGCGTTGGACTAGCGGTCACAGATACGCAGTATTTT,CASGVGLAVTDTQYF
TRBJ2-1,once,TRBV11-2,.,TGTGCCAGCAGCTTAGATCAATACAATGAGCAGTTCTTC,CASSLDQYNEQFF
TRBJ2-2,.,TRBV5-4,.,TGTGCCAGCAGCGGGGGACTCCTAATCAACACCGGGGAGCTGTTTTTT,CASSGGLLINTGELFF
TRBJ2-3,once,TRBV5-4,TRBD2,TGTGCCAGCAGCTTGGTGGGGGGGAGCACAGATACGCAGTATTTT,CASSLVGGSTDTQYF
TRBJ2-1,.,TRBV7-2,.,TGTGCCAGCAGCTCCAGGGCGGGGAGGCCGGGTGAGCAGTTCTTC,CASSSRAGRPGEQFF
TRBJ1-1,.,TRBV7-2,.,TGTGCCAGCAGCTTAGGGCTTGACAAAGCTTTCTTT,CASSLGLDKAFF
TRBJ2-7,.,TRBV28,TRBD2,TGTGCCAGCAGTTTAATCGCGGGAGTACACCACGAGCAGTACTTC,CASSLIAGVHHEQYF
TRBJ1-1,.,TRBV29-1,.,TGCAGCGTTGATCGGGGGACCCAGAACACTGAAGCTTTCTTT,CSVDRGTQNTEAFF
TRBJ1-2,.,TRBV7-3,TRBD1,TGTGCCAGCAGCTTGACAGGGCATGGCTACACCTTC,CASSLTGHGYTF
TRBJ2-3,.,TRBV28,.,TGTGCCAGCAGTGACCCAGGACATCCGCAGTATTTT,CASSDPGHPQYF
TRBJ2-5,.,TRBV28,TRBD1,TGTGCCAGCAGTTTTCTCCGACAGGGACAAGAGACCCAGTACTTC,CASSFLRQGQETQYF
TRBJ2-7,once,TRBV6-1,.,TGTGCCAGCAGTGATCTTGTTGCAGGCGAACCCTACGAGCAGTACTTC,CASSDLVAGEPYEQYF
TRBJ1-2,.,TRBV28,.,TGTGCCAGCAGGGCGAACAGGGACTATGGCTACACCTTC,CASRANRDYGYTF
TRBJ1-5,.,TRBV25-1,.,TGTGCCAGCAGTGATTCTACGGTTATAAATCAGCCCCAGCATTTT,CASSDSTVINQPQHF
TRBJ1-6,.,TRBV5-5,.,TGTGCCAGCAGCTTGGGCACCGGGTACTATAATTCACCCCTCCACTTT,CASSLGTGYYNSPLHF
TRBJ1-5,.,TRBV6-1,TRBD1,TGTGCCGGCAGCAGGGACAGCGAGAATCAGCCCCAGCATTTT,CAGSRDSENQPQHF
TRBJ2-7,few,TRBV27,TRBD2,TGTGCCAGCAGTTTAAGGCGGGAGCGCTACGAGCAGTACTTC,CASSLRRERYEQYF
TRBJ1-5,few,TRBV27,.,TGTGCCAGCAGGCCGGGACACGGAATAGGGGCCCAGCATTTT,CASRPGHGIGAQHF
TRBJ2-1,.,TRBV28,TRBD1,TGTGCCAGCAGTTTACCGGACAGGGGGTATGAGCAGTTCTTC,CASSLPDRGYEQFF
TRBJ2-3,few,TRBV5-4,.,TGTGCCAGCAGCCAGGGTTTCGGTGCGGGGACCACAGATACGCAGTATTTT,CASSQGFGAGTTDTQYF
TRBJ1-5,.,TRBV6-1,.,TGTGCCAGCAGTGCCAGGGACAATCAGCCCCAGCATTTT,CASSARDNQPQHF
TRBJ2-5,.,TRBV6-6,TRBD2,TGTGCCAGCAACCGTCTAGCGGTACAAGAGACCCAGTACTTC,CASNRLAVQETQYF
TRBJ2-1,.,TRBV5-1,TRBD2,TGCGCCAGCAGCTTGCCTAGCGGGAGTGGAGACAATGAGCAGTTCTTC,CASSLPSGSGDNEQFF
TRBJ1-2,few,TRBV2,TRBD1,TGTGCCAGCAGTGAAATACCGGGACAGGTGTCCTATGGCTACACCTTC,CASSEIPGQVSYGYTF
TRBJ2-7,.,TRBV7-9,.,TGTTCCAGCAGCTTAGGTGACTCAGCCTCTAACTACGAGCAGTACTTC,CSSSLGDSASNYEQYF
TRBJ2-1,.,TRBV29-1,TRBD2,TGCAGCGTTACTCTGGGACTAGTAACCTACAATGAGCAGTTCTTC,CSVTLGLVTYNEQFF
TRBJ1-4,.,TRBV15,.,TGTGCCACCAGGTATCTTCCTAATGAAAAACTGTTTTTT,CATRYLPNEKLFF
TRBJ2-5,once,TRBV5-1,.,TGCGCCAGCAGCTTGGGGGCGGGGACGCAAGAGACCCAGTACTTC,CASSLGAGTQETQYF
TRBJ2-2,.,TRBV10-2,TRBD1,TGCGCCAGCAGTGAGCTAGACAGGGGAGAGTACACCGGGGAGCTGTTTTTT,CASSELDRGEYTGELFF
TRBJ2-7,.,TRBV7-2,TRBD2,TGTGCCAGCCGTGCGGGGGGGCCTCCTACCGAGCAGTACTTC,CASRAGGPPTEQYF
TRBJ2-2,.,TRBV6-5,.,TGTGCCAGCAGTTCCGGGACTCCCGACAACACCGGGGAGCTGTTTTTT,CASSSGTPDNTGELFF
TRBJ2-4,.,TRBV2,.,TGTGCCAGCACCACCGACGGACAGTTAGCCATTCAGTACTTC,CASTTDGQLAIQYF
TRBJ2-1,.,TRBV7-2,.,TGTGCCAGCAGCTTAGTACAGCATCGGAATGAGCAGTTCTTC,CASSLVQHRNEQFF
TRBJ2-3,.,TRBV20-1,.,TGCAGTGGGGGGGGGCGAGATACGCAGTATTTT,CSGGGRDTQYF
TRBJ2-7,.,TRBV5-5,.,TGTGCCAGCAGCTTAGGACAGTACTCCTACGAGCAGTACTTC,CASSLGQYSYEQYF
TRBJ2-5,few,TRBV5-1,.,TGCGCCAGCAGCTTCCGTGGGGGCCAAATACAAGAGACCCAGTACTTC,CASSFRGGQIQETQYF
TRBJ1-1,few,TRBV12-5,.,TGTGCTAGTGGTTTGGGTCGCGGAGAAGCTTTCTTT,CASGLGRGEAFF
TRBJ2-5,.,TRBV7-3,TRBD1,TGTGCCAGCAGCCCCGGGACAGGGAATCTTCAAGAGACCCAGTACTTC,CASSPGTGNLQETQYF
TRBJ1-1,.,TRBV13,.,TGTGCCAGCACCTTCTCCGCCGGGGGGGCCCTTCCGATGAACACTGAAGCTTTCTTT,CASTFSAGGALPMNTEAFF
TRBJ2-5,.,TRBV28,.,TGTGCCAGCAGCCTTCGGGAGACCCAGTACTTC,CASSLRETQYF
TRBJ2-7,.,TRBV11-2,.,TGTGCCAGCAGCGGGAGGATAGACGGGCAGTACTTC,CASSGRIDGQYF
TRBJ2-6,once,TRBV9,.,TGTGCCAGCAGCGTAGGAGGGGGTCCTGGGGCCAACGTCCTGACTTTC,CASSVGGGPGANVLTF
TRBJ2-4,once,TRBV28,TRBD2,TGTGCCAGCAGTTCTCTAGCGGGGTTCGACATTCAGTACTTC,CASSSLAGFDIQYF
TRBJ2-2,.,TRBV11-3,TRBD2,TGTGCCAGCAGCCCGCGGACTAGCGGGGAGAACACCGGGGAGCTGTTTTTT,CASSPRTSGENTGELFF
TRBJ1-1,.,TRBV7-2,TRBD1,TGTGCCAGCAGCTGGGGGACAGGTGAGAACACTGAAGCTTTCTTT,CASSWGTGENTEAFF
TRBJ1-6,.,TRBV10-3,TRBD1,TGTGCCATCAGATCGACAGGGGGTAATTCACCCCTCCACTTT,CAIRSTGGNSPLHF
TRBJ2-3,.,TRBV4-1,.,TGCGCCAGCAGCCCTCGACTCCTAGATACGCAGTATTTT,CASSPRLLDTQYF
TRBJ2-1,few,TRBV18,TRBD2,TGTGCCAGCTCACCCCAAACGGGGACTAGCGGGAGCAATGAGCAGTTCTTC,CASSPQTGTSGSNEQFF
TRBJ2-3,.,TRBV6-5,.,TGTGCCAGCAGTTACTCGGACTTGGGAACAGATACGCAGTATTTT,CASSYSDLGTDTQYF